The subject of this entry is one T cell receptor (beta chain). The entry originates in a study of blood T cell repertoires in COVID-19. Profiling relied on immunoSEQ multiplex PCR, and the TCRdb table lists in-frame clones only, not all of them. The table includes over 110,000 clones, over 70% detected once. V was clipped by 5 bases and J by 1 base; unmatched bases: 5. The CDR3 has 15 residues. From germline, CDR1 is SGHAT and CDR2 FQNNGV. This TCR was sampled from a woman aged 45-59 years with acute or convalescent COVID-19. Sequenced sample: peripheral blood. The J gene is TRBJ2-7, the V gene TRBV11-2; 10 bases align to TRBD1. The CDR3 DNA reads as TGTGCCAGCAGCCAGAGGGACAGGGGTTCCTACGAGCAGTACTTC. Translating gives CASSQRDRGSYEQYF.